This T cell receptor (beta chain) came from a study of T cell responses to AZD1222 COVID-19 vaccine. The wider study: Pooled samples include second doses given at about 4 or 12 weeks.

The study, taken as a whole, reports: Of the AZD1222 recipients, only six were seropositive at baseline. Distributed over spike, vaccine-associated CD4 TCRs predominated at 160-218 and 743-854.

A word on this clone: What it binds is unknown.

Sequencing used immunoSEQ multiplex PCR; TCRdb keeps in-frame clones, though not all of them. This sample has about 120,000 clones, with around 88% found just once. Sequences were derived from peripheral blood, sampled on day 0 of AZD1222 vaccination. This TCR derives from an adult in good health.

The CDR3 protein is CASSTQQGTVYGYTF. In DNA form, the CDR3 reads TGTGCCAGTAGTACGCAACAGGGAACGGTCTATGGCTACACCTTC. V and J are TRBV19 and TRBJ1-2; possibly TRBD1 for D (6 bases). V lost 4 bases to trimming and J lost 4 bases, with 16 bases between them. Germline-derived CDR1 and CDR2 are LNHDA and SQIVND (reference sequence). This CDR3 has 15 residues.